These 7 T cell receptor beta chains were all obtained from the same sample, sequenced in a study of T cell responses to AZD1222 COVID-19 vaccine. Using immunoSEQ multiplex PCR, the repertoire was profiled, and TCRdb retains in-frame clones only, with some absent. This sample yields approximately 140,000 clones, of which roughly 90% are seen a single time; about 3.6% belongs to the top ten. Material: peripheral blood, obtained 28 days after the second AZD1222 dose. The receptors originated from an adult who received the AZD1222 COVID-19 vaccine.

This clone was counted between two and nine times. The chain employs TRBV5-1 and TRBJ2-7, with D tentatively TRBD2 (6 bases). The V end lost 4 bases, the J end lost 0 bases, and 14 bases lay between the germline ends. This CDR3 has 15 residues. The germline V gene encodes CDR1 SGHRS and CDR2 YFSETQ. The CDR3 reads CASSPGLTSSYEQYF. CDR3 bases: TGCGCCAGCAGCCCCGGACTAACGAGCTCCTACGAGCAGTACTTC. The variable domain in full, with the rest retrieved from reference TRBV5-1 and TRBJ2-7, is KAGVTQTPRYLIKTRGQQVTLSCSPISGHRSVSWYQQTPGQGLQFLFEYFSETQRNKGNFPGRFSGRQFSNSRSEMNVSTLELGDSALYLCASSPGLTSSYEQYFGPGTRLTVT.

The genes are TRBV9 and TRBJ2-7; 10 nucleotides match TRBD2. J gave up 4 bases and V 4 bases, and 5 bases lay outside the gene matches. CDR1 and CDR2 (germline): SGDLS, YYNGEE. CDR3 size: 14 residues. The CDR3 DNA reads as TGTGCCAGCAGCACTTCTAGCGGGAGATACGAGCAGTACTTC. It yields the protein CASSTSSGRYEQYF.

The rearrangement joins TRBV11-2 to TRBJ2-5, with 7 bases lining up with TRBD2. CDR3 length: 15 residues. The V gene end was trimmed by 0 bases and the J gene end by 2 bases; junction bases not matched to a gene: 3. CDR1 is SGHAT and CDR2 is FQNNGV in the germline V gene. CDR3 amino acids: CASSLDGRGQETQYF. The CDR3 DNA reads TGTGCCAGCAGCTTAGATGGGAGGGGTCAAGAGACCCAGTACTTC.

This chain uses TRBV13 with TRBJ1-2, with 7 bases fitting TRBD1. This CDR3 region has 17 residues. V lost 3 bases and J lost 3; bases outside the gene matches: 13. Germline V gives CDR1 PRHDT, CDR2 FYEKMQ (reference sequence). CDR3: CASSFYDRQGIYYGYTF. The CDR3 nucleotides read TGTGCCAGCAGCTTCTATGATCGACAGGGTATATACTATGGCTACACCTTC.

For the CDR3, the DNA is TGTGCCAGCAGCTTAGGACAGGGGGGTACCGGGGAGCTGTTTTTT. Encoded protein: CASSLGQGGTGELFF. The rearrangement joins TRBV7-6 to TRBJ2-2, with 9 bases lining up with TRBD1. CDR3 length: 15 amino acids. Germline trimming cut 1 base from V and 5 bases from J; bases unmatched to any gene: 2. Germline V gives CDR1 SGHVS, CDR2 FNYEAQ. Together with reference TRBV7-6 and TRBJ2-2, the CDR3 gives the full variable domain: GAGVSQSPRYKVTKRGQDVALRCDPISGHVSLYWYRQALGQGPEFLTYFNYEAQQDKSGLPNDRFSAERPEGSISTLTIQRTEQRDSAMYRCASSLGQGGTGELFFGEGSRLTVL.

This sequence joins TRBV7-8 and TRBJ1-1; D remains unclear. Germline CDR1 is SGHVS and CDR2 is FQNEAQ. The CDR3 loop spans 16 amino acids. Trimming took 0 bases from V and 2 from J, leaving 13 bases between them. The CDR3 loop reads CASSLARFVPNTEAFF. CDR3 DNA: TGTGCCAGCAGCTTAGCCAGATTTGTACCCAACACTGAAGCTTTCTTT.

The rearrangement joins TRBV7-2 to TRBJ2-6; 7 bases fit TRBD1. The germline gives CDR1 SGHTA, CDR2 FQGNSA. The CDR3 covers 19 residues. The V and J ends lost 2 bases and 0 bases, in that order; junction bases with no gene match: 10. Written as DNA, the CDR3 is TGTGCCAGCAGCTTAACCCGAGACAGGGTCGCCTCTGGGGCCAACGTCCTGACTTTC. Its translation: CASSLTRDRVASGANVLTF.